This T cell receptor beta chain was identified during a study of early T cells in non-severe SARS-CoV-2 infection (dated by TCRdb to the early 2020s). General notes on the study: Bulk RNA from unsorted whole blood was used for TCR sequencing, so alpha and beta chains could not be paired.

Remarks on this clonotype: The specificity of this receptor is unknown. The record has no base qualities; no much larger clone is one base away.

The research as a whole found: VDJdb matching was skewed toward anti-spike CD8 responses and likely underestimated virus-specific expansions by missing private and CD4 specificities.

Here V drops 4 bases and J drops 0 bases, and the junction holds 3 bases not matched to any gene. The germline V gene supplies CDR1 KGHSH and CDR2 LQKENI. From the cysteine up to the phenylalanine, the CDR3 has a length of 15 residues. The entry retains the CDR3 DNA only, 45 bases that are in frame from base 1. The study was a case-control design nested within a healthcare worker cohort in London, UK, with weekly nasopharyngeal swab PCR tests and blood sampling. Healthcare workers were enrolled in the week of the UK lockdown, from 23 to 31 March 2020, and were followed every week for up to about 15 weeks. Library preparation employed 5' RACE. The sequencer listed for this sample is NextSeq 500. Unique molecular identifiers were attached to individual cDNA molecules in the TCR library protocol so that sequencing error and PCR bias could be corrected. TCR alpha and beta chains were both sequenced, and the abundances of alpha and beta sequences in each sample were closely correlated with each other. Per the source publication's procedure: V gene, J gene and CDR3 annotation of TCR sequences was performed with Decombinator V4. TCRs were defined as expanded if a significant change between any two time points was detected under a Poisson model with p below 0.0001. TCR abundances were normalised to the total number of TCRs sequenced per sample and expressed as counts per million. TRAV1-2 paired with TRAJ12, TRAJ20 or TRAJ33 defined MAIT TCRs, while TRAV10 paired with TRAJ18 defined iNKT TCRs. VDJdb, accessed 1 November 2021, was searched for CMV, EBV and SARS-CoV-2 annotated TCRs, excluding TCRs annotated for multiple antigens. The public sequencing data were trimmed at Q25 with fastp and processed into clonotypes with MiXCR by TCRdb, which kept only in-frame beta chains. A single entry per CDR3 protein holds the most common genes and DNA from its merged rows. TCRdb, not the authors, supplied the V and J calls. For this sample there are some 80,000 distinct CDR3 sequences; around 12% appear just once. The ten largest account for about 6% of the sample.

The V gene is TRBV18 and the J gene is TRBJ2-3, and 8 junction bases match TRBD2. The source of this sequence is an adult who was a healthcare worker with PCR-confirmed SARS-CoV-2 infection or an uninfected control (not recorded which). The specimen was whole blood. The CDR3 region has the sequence CASSRASGSTDTQYF. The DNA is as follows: TGTGCCAGCTCACGGGCTAGCGGGAGCACAGATACGCAGTATTTT. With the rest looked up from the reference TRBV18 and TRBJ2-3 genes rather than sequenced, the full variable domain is NAGVMQNPRHLVRRRGQEARLRCSPMKGHSHVYWYRQLPEEGLKFMVYLQKENIIDESGMPKERFSAEFPKEGPSILRIQQVVRGDSAAYFCASSRASGSTDTQYFGPGTRLTVL.